This T cell receptor (beta chain) originates from a study of blood T cell repertoires in COVID-19 (dated by TCRdb to the early 2020s). For the study in its entirety: Samples from collaborators originated in the United States, Italy and Spain and spanned both the acute and convalescent phases of COVID-19. The dataset comprised deeply sampled blood TCRbeta repertoires from subjects exposed to, actively infected with, or recovered from COVID-19. Sample metadata almost always included a de-identified subject ID, COVID-19 status, age in years and sex. The repertoires were released in a freely available public database intended as a resource for research on the immune response to SARS-CoV-2. The material from the prospective study consisted of cDNA or gDNA derived from T cells, B-cell-depleted T cells, or PBMCs. Where available, HLA class I and class II types were taken from metadata supplied by the sample provider and were not determined by assay-based typing. Samples were obtained from the ongoing ImmuneRACE study (first 160 participants) and from some 1,300 subjects provided by 6 global collaborators. The full study reports these points: The amount of clinical and demographic metadata varied by source and participant and was provided uncurated.

In regard to this clone: The antigen this receptor binds is unknown. Nothing much larger sits one base from this clone, and base qualities are not available.

Enrolling through a virtual design, the prospective study's participants ranged in age from roughly 18 to 90 years and lived across 24 United States geographic areas. In the prospective study, cohorts were assigned on the basis of participant-reported clinical history obtained from a screening survey and a study questionnaire. In the prospective study, whole blood, serum and a nasopharyngeal or oropharyngeal swab were collected from each participant by mobile phlebotomists. Additional blood draws and questionnaires over a roughly two-month period could optionally be provided by prospective study participants. Before DNA extraction, blood samples from the prospective study were shipped at room temperature or frozen. Counted from cysteine to phenylalanine, this CDR3 has 16 amino acids. Just CDR3 DNA is preserved here, 48 bases in frame from base 1. Deletion took 3 bases off V and 8 bases off J, with a span of 21 bases between the germline ends. Via the germline V gene (reference sequence), CDR1 is SGHNT and CDR2 YYREEE.

TCRbeta CDR3 regions were amplified from genomic DNA using the immunoSEQ Assay, a bias-controlled multiplex PCR. Regarding the original processing steps: Within the assay, amplification of reference gene primers was used to estimate how many nucleated cells each sample contained. Sequence reads were collapsed and filtered to measure the absolute abundance of every unique TCRbeta CDR3 rearrangement. For each sample, productive Simpson clonality was calculated as the square root of Simpson's diversity index across productive rearrangements. TCRdb's version of the immuneACCESS table is confined to in-frame rearrangements and falls short of the full clone set. An unresolved V gene accounts for under half of the shortfall where checked; the remainder is of unknown origin. V and J calls and clone size follow that table, whereas D and trimming were derived from the DNA. This sample lists around 220,000 clones; roughly 88% were detected once. The top ten clones comprise under 15% of the sample.

The sequence is built from TRBV5-4 and TRBJ2-1; the D gene is perhaps TRBD1, from 6 matching bases. What was sequenced was PBMCs or T cells enriched from blood (not recorded which). This TCR was sampled from a woman in her fifties or sixties with acute COVID-19. At the DNA level, the sequence is TGTGCCAGCAGCTCGTACGGACAGAATCAATTTCATGAGCAGTTCTTC. Its product reads: CASSSYGQNQFHEQFF.